A single T cell receptor (beta chain) is shown here with its context. Its antigen remains unidentified. This CDR3 spans 14 amino acids. The V end was cut by 4 bases, the J end by 0 bases, with 10 bases between. Per germline, CDR1 SGHNT and CDR2 YYREEE (reference sequence). Repertoires were generated with immunoSEQ multiplex PCR, while TCRdb's copy carries only in-frame clones and drops some. The sample lists some 75,000 clones, 90% seen once, with under 3.5% in the top ten. These data come from a study of identifying expanded T cells in peripheral blood. Whole-study results and caveats: Two-week clone count variance significantly increased as total template count grew. Over two and four weeks, about 16 and 19 clones changed, versus 1.2 between replicates.

Collection occurred without any documented infections or immune events in donors. This sequence was found in a person aged 18 to 70 in good health. The chain carries TRBV5-4 and TRBJ1-1; D is possibly TRBD1 (6 bases). The sequenced sample consisted of blood. In DNA, the CDR3 is TGTGCCAGCAGCCGGGGGGCGGTGAACACTGAAGCTTTCTTT. Its translation is CASSRGAVNTEAFF.